The 25 T cell receptor beta chains below were found in one sample sequenced in a study of T cell changes during pregnancy in multiple sclerosis. TCRdb's copy holds only in-frame clones and misses some; the assay was immunoSEQ multiplex PCR. The sample includes under 55,000 clones, approximately 92% of them seen just once. This material consisted of CD4+ T cells from peripheral blood mononuclear cells, taken in the third trimester of pregnancy. The receptors here all came from a female donor with multiple sclerosis, enrolled in a pregnancy study.

The V and J genes are TRBV6-6 and TRBJ2-1, with D maybe TRBD1 (6 bases). The CDR3 runs to 16 residues. Germline V CDR1 and CDR2: MNHNY, SVGAGI (reference sequence). V shed 0 bases and J shed 7 bases, with 16 bases lying between them. The CDR3 reads CASSYSMGAFRNEQFF. Here the CDR3 DNA reads TGTGCCAGCAGTTACTCGATGGGGGCCTTCCGTAATGAGCAGTTCTTC.

The V call is TRBV7-2, the J call TRBJ2-7; 11 bases map to TRBD2. Trimming cost V 5 bases and J 5 bases; bases outside gene matches: 5. CDR3 length equals 14 residues. Germline V gene data show CDR1 as SGHTA and CDR2 as FQGNSA. The CDR3 DNA sequence: TGTGCCAGCAGCCCTTTAGCGGGGGGGCACGAGCAGTACTTC. Translating gives CASSPLAGGHEQYF.

Here the CDR3 reads CASRGGAYGYTF. In DNA form, the CDR3 reads TGTGCCAGCAGAGGGGGCGCCTATGGCTACACCTTC. The chain employs TRBV6-5 and TRBJ1-2, with 7 bases lining up with TRBD1. Germline values: CDR1 MNHEY, CDR2 SVGAGI. The trim removed 6 bases at V and 4 bases at J, leaving 2 bases unmatched. The CDR3 extends over 12 amino acids.

This clone was recorded only once. The V call is TRBV2, the J call TRBJ2-3; perhaps TRBD2 as D (6 bases). The CDR3 contains 14 residues. Deletions cut 7 bases from V and 0 bases from J, with 11 bases between. In germline, CDR1 is SNHLY, CDR2 FYNNEI. The CDR3 DNA reads TGTGCCAGCATGGGACTCCAGAGCACAGATACGCAGTATTTT. This translates into CASMGLQSTDTQYF.

The V gene is TRBV11-2, the J gene TRBJ2-7; the D is unclear. Germline V gene data show CDR1 as SGHAT and CDR2 as FQNNGV. The CDR3 consists of 12 residues. V was trimmed by 1 base and J by 6 bases, leaving 7 bases between them. For the CDR3, the DNA is TGTGCCAGCAGCTTAGGCAGATTCGAGCAGTACTTC. Amino acids: CASSLGRFEQYF.

J is TRBJ1-6 and V is TRBV6-6, with 9 bases fitting TRBD1. This CDR3 comprises 13 residues. Germline lookup yields CDR1 MNHNY and CDR2 SVGAGI (reference sequence). The J segment lost 6 bases and the V segment lost 11 bases, leaving 5 bases of the junction unmatched. CDR3 amino acids: CAGGGQGNSPLHF. The CDR3, as DNA: TGTGCCGGAGGGGGACAGGGTAATTCACCCCTCCACTTT.

The CDR3 reads CASSVKGLEQFF. CDR3 nucleotide sequence: TGTGCCAGCAGCGTCAAGGGACTTGAGCAGTTCTTC. The V and J genes are TRBV11-3 and TRBJ2-1; D perhaps matches TRBD2 (6 bases). CDR1 is SGHNT, CDR2 YENEEA, per germline. The CDR3 loop spans 12 amino acids. V lost 5 bases to trimming and J lost 9 bases, with 11 bases between them.

The chain joins TRBV7-2 to TRBJ2-1; D possibly corresponds to TRBD2 (7 bases). The germline gives CDR1 SGHTA, CDR2 FQGNSA. This CDR3 is 17 amino acids long. Trimming stripped 5 bases from V and 0 bases from J, with 17 bases between. Here the CDR3 DNA reads TGTGCCAGCAGCCTATTAGGGGGGGGCAGCTCCTACAATGAGCAGTTCTTC. It specifies CASSLLGGGSSYNEQFF. Supplemented by reference TRBV7-2 and TRBJ2-1, the full variable domain reads GAGVSQSPSNKVTEKGKDVELRCDPISGHTALYWYRQSLGQGLEFLIYFQGNSAPDKSGLPSDRFSAERTGGSVSTLTIQRTQQEDSAVYLCASSLLGGGSSYNEQFFGPGTRLTVL.

The rearrangement joins TRBV10-3 to TRBJ1-2; possibly TRBD1 for D (5 bases). V was pared by 4 bases and J by 2 bases, with 14 bases between. Per the germline V gene, CDR1 is ENHRY and CDR2 is SYGVKD. This CDR3 comprises 15 residues. CDR3 in amino acids: CAISAGEPGNYGYTF. In DNA form, the CDR3 reads TGTGCCATCAGTGCGGGGGAACCGGGAAACTATGGCTACACCTTC.

The chain has TRBV6-5 and TRBJ2-7, with TRBD1 matching over 10 bases. Trimming at V came to 0 bases and at J to 0 bases, leaving 2 bases not matched to a gene. The CDR3 is made up of 16 amino acids. Germline lookup yields CDR1 MNHEY and CDR2 SVGAGI. CDR3 bases: TGTGCCAGCAGTTACTCCTGGACAGGGGGCTCCTACGAGCAGTACTTC. Amino acid sequence: CASSYSWTGGSYEQYF.

The chain recombines TRBV7-2 with TRBJ2-7, with TRBD1 matching over 7 bases. The CDR3 is 17 amino acids. Germline assignment: CDR1 SGHTA and CDR2 FQGNSA. J gave up 2 bases and V 1 base, and 11 bases lay outside the gene matches. For the CDR3, the DNA is TGTGCCAGCAGCTTAGGAGGGACAGTCACTGCCGCCTACGAGCAGTACTTC. As protein: CASSLGGTVTAAYEQYF. Using reference TRBV7-2 and TRBJ2-7 for the parts outside the CDR3, the full variable domain is GAGVSQSPSNKVTEKGKDVELRCDPISGHTALYWYRQSLGQGLEFLIYFQGNSAPDKSGLPSDRFSAERTGGSVSTLTIQRTQQEDSAVYLCASSLGGTVTAAYEQYFGPGTRLTVT.

This chain links TRBV19 with TRBJ2-7; D gene unclear. This CDR3 region has 13 residues. The germline V gene encodes CDR1 LNHDA and CDR2 SQIVND (reference sequence). V was clipped by 5 bases and J by 6 bases, with 14 bases between them. CDR3 sequence reads: CASSFVLRGEQYF. The CDR3 bases are TGTGCCAGTAGTTTTGTACTACGTGGCGAGCAGTACTTC.

The chain combines TRBV4-1 with TRBJ1-2, with 7 bases matching TRBD1. Germline trimming cut 0 bases from V and 4 bases from J; bases unmatched to any gene: 2. The CDR3 has 14 residues. Germline V gene lookup returns CDR1 MGHRA and CDR2 YSYEKL. CDR3 in amino acids: CASSQEGQIYGYTF. The CDR3 nucleotides are TGCGCCAGCAGCCAAGAGGGACAGATCTATGGCTACACCTTC.

This clone was found a few times. The chain is built from TRBV25-1 and TRBJ1-1; D may be TRBD1 (6 bases). The length of the CDR3 is 13 residues. Trimming cost V 6 bases and J 3 bases, with 11 bases left between them. CDR1 and CDR2 (germline): MGHDK, SYGVNS. CDR3 nucleotide sequence: TGTGCCAGCAGCGGCCAGGGGTACACTGAAGCTTTCTTT. Translated, it gives CASSGQGYTEAFF.

The gene calls are TRBV19 and TRBJ1-5; D perhaps matches TRBD1 (5 bases). V lost 6 bases and J lost 10, with 19 bases in between. The CDR3 covers 14 residues. Germline loops: CDR1 LNHDA, CDR2 SQIVND (reference sequence). The DNA for the CDR3 is TGTGCCAGTAGCTCCGGGACTAACTCAGCTCCCCAGCATTTT. This encodes CASSSGTNSAPQHF.

The chain combines TRBV9 with TRBJ2-7; 12 bases align to TRBD1. V lost 3 bases to trimming and J lost 9 bases; unmatched junction nucleotides: 7. Germline V lookup: CDR1 SGDLS, CDR2 YYNGEE. CDR3 size: 14 residues. The CDR3 DNA sequence: TGTGCCAGCAGCGGGGACAGGGGGCACGCTATGCAGTACTTC. Protein product: CASSGDRGHAMQYF.

The V gene is TRBV19, the J gene TRBJ1-4; 10 positions match TRBD1. Germline assignment: CDR1 LNHDA and CDR2 SQIVND (reference sequence). This CDR3 comprises 16 residues. J was trimmed by 2 bases and V by 5 bases; bases with no gene match: 5. The chain's CDR3 is CASSPRTGGTNEKLFF. The CDR3 nucleotides are TGTGCCAGTAGTCCCCGGACAGGGGGGACTAATGAAAAACTGTTTTTT.

The CDR3 nucleotides read TGTGCCAGCAGGGCCTCGACAGGGTATCATGAAAAACTGTTTTTT. It is translated as CASRASTGYHEKLFF. The genes are TRBV25-1 and TRBJ1-4; the match to TRBD1 covers 7 bases. This CDR3 is 15 amino acids long. Losses at the gene ends were 6 bases for V and 6 bases for J; bases not matched to a gene: 10. Germline V gene lookup returns CDR1 MGHDK and CDR2 SYGVNS. Full variable domain (rest looked up from reference TRBV25-1 and TRBJ1-4): EADIYQTPRYLVIGTGKKITLECSQTMGHDKMYWYQQDPGMELHLIHYSYGVNSTEKGDLSSESTVSRIRTEHFPLTLESARPSHTSQYLCASRASTGYHEKLFFGSGTQLSVL.

This chain joins TRBV4-3 and TRBJ1-2; no clear D. V was trimmed by 0 bases and J by 5 bases, leaving 13 bases between them. CDR3 length equals 15 residues. The germline V gene encodes CDR1 LGHNA and CDR2 YSLEER. As DNA, the CDR3 is TGCGCCAGCAGCCAAGATCAGCGAGCTTTATATGGCTACACCTTC. Its protein is CASSQDQRALYGYTF.

This chain uses TRBV14 with TRBJ1-3; D remains unclear. V dropped 0 bases and J dropped 2 bases, with 11 bases sitting between them. This CDR3 contains 16 residues. Germline-derived CDR1 and CDR2 are SGHDN and FVKESK. The CDR3 DNA reads TGTGCCAGCAGCCAAGAACGGGGAGTCCCTGGAAACACCATATATTTT. Its protein product is CASSQERGVPGNTIYF.

V gene TRBV5-1 combines with J gene TRBJ2-2; D is perhaps TRBD1 (5 bases). The CDR3 is 15 residues long. Germline loops: CDR1 SGHRS, CDR2 YFSETQ. With 4 bases removed from V and 7 bases from J, the gap between germline ends came to 17 bases. The CDR3 coding sequence is TGCGCCAGCAGCCAGGGAAACAGTATCCACGGGGAGCTGTTTTTT. Translating it yields CASSQGNSIHGELFF. The full variable domain, with the rest looked up from reference TRBV5-1 and TRBJ2-2, is KAGVTQTPRYLIKTRGQQVTLSCSPISGHRSVSWYQQTPGQGLQFLFEYFSETQRNKGNFPGRFSGRQFSNSRSEMNVSTLELGDSALYLCASSQGNSIHGELFFGEGSRLTVL.

The chain has TRBV6-5 and TRBJ1-1, with TRBD1 as a possible D gene (5 bases). Germline assignment: CDR1 MNHEY and CDR2 SVGAGI. V dropped 0 bases and J dropped 1 base, with 9 bases sitting between them. The CDR3 has 15 residues. For the CDR3, the DNA is TGTGCCAGCAGTTACTCTGTAGGACAGAACACTGAAGCTTTCTTT. Protein: CASSYSVGQNTEAFF.

The gene calls are TRBV7-2 and TRBJ2-1; 10 bases line up with TRBD2. The CDR3 runs to 18 residues. The V and J ends lost 1 base and 7 bases, in that order; junction bases with no gene match: 13. CDR1 is SGHTA, CDR2 FQGNSA, per germline. The CDR3 bases are TGTGCCAGCAGCTTAGTTTTCATCCTAGCGGGGGCGGGGAATGAGCAGTTCTTC. Amino acid sequence: CASSLVFILAGAGNEQFF.

The rearrangement links TRBV29-1 to TRBJ2-7; TRBD1 matches 9 bases. This CDR3 comprises 15 residues. With 0 bases clipped from V and 0 bases from J, the junction kept 3 bases outside the gene matches. Germline V gene data show CDR1 as SQVTM and CDR2 as ANQGSEA. CDR3 coding DNA: TGCAGCGTTGAAGATGGACAGGGGACCTCCTACGAGCAGTACTTC. Translated, it gives CSVEDGQGTSYEQYF.

The V call is TRBV14, the J call TRBJ1-4, with 8 bases aligning to TRBD1. V shed 0 bases and J 4 bases; nucleotides not matched to a gene: 4. CDR3 length equals 16 residues. From germline, CDR1 is SGHDN and CDR2 FVKESK. This chain's CDR3 is CASSQDLGQVNEKLFF. DNA for the CDR3: TGTGCCAGCAGCCAAGACCTGGGACAGGTTAATGAAAAACTGTTTTTT.